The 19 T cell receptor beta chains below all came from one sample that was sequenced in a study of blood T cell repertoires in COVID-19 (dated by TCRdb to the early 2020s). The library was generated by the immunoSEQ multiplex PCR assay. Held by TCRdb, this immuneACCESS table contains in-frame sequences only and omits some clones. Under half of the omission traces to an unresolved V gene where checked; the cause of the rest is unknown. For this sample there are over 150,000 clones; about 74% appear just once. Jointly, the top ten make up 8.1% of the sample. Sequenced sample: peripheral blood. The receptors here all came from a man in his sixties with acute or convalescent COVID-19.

For the CDR3, the DNA is TGTGCCAGCAGTTCAACTAGCGGGGGGGCCGTGGGCACCGGGGAGCTGTTTTTT. The encoded protein is CASSSTSGGAVGTGELFF. The chain has TRBV6-2 or TRBV6-3 and TRBJ2-2; 13 positions match TRBD2. Germline CDR1 and CDR2: MNHEY and SVGEGT. The CDR3 sequence is 18 residues long. V gave up 4 bases and J gave up 4 bases; unmatched junction bases: 9.

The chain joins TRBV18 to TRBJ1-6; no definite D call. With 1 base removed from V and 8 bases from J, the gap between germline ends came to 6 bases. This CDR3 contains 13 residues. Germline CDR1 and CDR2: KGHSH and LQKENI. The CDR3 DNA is TGTGCCAGCTCACCACGGGCGTATTCACCCCTCCACTTT. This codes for CASSPRAYSPLHF.

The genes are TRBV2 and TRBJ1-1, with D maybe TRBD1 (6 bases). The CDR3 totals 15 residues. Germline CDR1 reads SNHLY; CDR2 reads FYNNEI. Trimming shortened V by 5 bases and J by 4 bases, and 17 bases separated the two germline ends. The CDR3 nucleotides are TGTGCCAGCAGTCTTGGGGGGGGCGGTGGCACTGAAGCTTTCTTT. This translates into CASSLGGGGGTEAFF.

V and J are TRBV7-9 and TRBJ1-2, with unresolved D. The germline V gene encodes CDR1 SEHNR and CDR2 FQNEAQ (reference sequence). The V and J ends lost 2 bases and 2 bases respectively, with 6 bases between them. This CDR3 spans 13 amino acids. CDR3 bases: TGTGCCAGCAGCTTAAAGGAGAACTATGGCTACACCTTC. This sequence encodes CASSLKENYGYTF.

This CDR3 is CASSFIEQFF. CDR3 nucleotide sequence: TGTGCCAGCAGTTTCATTGAGCAGTTCTTC. This rearrangement joins TRBV12-3 or TRBV12-4 to TRBJ2-1, with D uncertain. Trimming cost V 3 bases and J 9 bases, with 3 bases left between them. The CDR3 sequence is 10 residues long.

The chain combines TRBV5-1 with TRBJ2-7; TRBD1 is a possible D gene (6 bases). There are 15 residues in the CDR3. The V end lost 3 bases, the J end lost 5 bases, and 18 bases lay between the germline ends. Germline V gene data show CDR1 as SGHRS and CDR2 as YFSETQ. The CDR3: CASSSPGHRMDEQYF. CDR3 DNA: TGCGCCAGCAGCTCCCCGGGACACCGGATGGACGAGCAGTACTTC.

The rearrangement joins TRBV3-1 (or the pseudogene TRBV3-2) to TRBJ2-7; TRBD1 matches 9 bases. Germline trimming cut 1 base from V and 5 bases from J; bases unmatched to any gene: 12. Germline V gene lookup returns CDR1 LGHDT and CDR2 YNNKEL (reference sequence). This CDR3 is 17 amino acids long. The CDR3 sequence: CASSQVPPGQGSHEQYF. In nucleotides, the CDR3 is TGTGCCAGCAGCCAAGTCCCACCGGGACAGGGTTCCCACGAGCAGTACTTC.

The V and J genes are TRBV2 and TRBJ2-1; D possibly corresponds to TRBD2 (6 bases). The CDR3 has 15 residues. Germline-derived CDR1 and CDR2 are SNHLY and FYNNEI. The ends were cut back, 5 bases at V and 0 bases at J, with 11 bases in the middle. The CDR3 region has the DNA TGTGCCAGCAGTAAGGACGGGAGCTCCTACAATGAGCAGTTCTTC. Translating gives CASSKDGSSYNEQFF.

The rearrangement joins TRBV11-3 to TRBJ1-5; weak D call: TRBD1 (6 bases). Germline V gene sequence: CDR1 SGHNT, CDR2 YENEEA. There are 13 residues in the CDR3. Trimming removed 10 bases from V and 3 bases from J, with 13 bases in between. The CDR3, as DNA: TGTGCCAACCAGAGACAGGACAATCAGCCCCAGCATTTT. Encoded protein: CANQRQDNQPQHF.

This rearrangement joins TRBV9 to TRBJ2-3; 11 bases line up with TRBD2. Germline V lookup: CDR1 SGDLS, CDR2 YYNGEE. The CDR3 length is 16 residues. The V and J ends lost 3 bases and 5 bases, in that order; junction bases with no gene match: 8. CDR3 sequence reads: CASSELAGEIGDTQYF. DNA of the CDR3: TGTGCCAGCAGCGAACTAGCGGGGGAGATCGGAGATACGCAGTATTTT.

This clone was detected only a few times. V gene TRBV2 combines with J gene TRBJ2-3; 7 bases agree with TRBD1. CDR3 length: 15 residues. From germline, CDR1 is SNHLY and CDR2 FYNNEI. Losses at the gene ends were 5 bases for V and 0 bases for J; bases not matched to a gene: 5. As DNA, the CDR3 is TGTGCCAGCAGTCTCGGACAGGCCAGCACAGATACGCAGTATTTT. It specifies CASSLGQASTDTQYF.

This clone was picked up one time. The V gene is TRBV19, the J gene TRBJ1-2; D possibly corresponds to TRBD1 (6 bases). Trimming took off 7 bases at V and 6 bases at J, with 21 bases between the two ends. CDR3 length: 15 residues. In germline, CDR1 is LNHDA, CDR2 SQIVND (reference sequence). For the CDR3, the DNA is TGTGCCAGTACCCGGCGGGGGGCCTCCGAACATGGCTACACCTTC. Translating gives CASTRRGASEHGYTF. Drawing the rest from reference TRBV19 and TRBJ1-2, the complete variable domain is DGGITQSPKYLFRKEGQNVTLSCEQNLNHDAMYWYRQDPGQGLRLIYYSQIVNDFQKGDIAEGYSVSREKKESFPLTVTSAQKNPTAFYLCASTRRGASEHGYTFGSGTRLTVV.

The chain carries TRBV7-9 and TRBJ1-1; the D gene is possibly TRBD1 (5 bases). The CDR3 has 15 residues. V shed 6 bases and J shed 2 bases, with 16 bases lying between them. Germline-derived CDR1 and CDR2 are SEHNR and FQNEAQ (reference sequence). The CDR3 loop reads CASSPSLTGNTEAFF. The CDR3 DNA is TGTGCCAGCAGTCCAAGCCTCACAGGCAACACTGAAGCTTTCTTT.

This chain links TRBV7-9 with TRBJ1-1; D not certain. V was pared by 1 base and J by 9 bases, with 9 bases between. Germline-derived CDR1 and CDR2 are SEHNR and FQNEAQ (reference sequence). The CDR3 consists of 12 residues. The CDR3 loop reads CASSLDAGKAFF. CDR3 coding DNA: TGTGCCAGCAGCTTAGACGCGGGAAAAGCTTTCTTT. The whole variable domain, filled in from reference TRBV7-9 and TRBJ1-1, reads DTGVSQNPRHKITKRGQNVTFRCDPISEHNRLYWYRQTLGQGPEFLTYFQNEAQLEKSRLLSDRFSAERPKGSFSTLEIQRTEQGDSAMYLCASSLDAGKAFFGQGTRLTVV.

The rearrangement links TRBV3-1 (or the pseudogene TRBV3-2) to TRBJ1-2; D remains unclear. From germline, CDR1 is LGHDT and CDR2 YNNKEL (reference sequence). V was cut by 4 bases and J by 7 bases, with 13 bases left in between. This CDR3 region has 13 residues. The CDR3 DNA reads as TGTGCCAGCAGCCCAAATCGGGGTTTTGGCTACACCTTC. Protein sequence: CASSPNRGFGYTF.

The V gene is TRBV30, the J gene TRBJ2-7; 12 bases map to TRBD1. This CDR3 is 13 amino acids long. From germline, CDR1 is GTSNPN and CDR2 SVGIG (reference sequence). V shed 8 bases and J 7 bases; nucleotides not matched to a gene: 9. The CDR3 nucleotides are TGTGCCGGCCAGGGACAGGGGGCGCGGGAGCAGTACTTC. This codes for CAGQGQGAREQYF.

DNA of the CDR3: TGTGCCAGCAGCCAAGATACAGTGGATGAAAAACTGTTTTTT. This translates into CASSQDTVDEKLFF. The rearrangement uses TRBV4-2 and TRBJ1-4; D call uncertain. This CDR3 comprises 14 residues. Germline CDR1 reads LGHNA; CDR2 reads YNFKEQ. With 0 bases removed from V and 6 bases from J, the gap between germline ends came to 8 bases.

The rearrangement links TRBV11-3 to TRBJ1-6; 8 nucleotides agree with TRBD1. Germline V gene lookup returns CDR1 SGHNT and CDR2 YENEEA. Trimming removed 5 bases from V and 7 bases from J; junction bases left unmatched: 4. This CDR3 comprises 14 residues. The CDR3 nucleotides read TGTGCCAGCAGCAAACAGGGGGGAAATTCACCCCTCCACTTT. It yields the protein CASSKQGGNSPLHF.

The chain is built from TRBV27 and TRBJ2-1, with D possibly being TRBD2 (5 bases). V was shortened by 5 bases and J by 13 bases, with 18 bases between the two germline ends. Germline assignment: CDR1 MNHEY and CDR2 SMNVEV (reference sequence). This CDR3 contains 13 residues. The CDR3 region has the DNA TGTGCCAGCAGTGGCTCCGGGGTATTCCGACAGTTCTTC. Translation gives CASSGSGVFRQFF.